The entry below gives a single T cell receptor beta chain sequence along with its context. Its antigen is unidentified. A junction boundary mismatches the germline segment, possibly from a read error. Three rounds of nested PCR, following a modified ARM-PCR protocol, produced the TCRbeta library. TCRdb independently ran MiXCR on the multiplex PCR reads; one entry per CDR3 protein. The table has about 200,000 distinct CDR3 sequences, around 71% seen once. This specimen comes from a study of tumor and adjacent non-tumor tissue in lung cancer. Study-wide points: Tumor tissue had significantly higher TCR diversity than normal lung. Higher tumor TCR diversity was associated with shorter survival.

Germline-derived CDR1 and CDR2 are SGHAT and FQNNGV. The CDR3 loop spans 17 amino acids. This sample's RNA came from whole unsorted tissue. The specimen was lung tumor tissue. This receptor was identified in a man in his 60s with non-small cell lung cancer. V is TRBV11-2 and J is TRBJ2-3; possibly TRBD2 for D (6 bases). CDR3 in amino acids: CASSLVPPLGGGDTHYF. Here the CDR3 DNA reads TGTGCCAGCAGCTTAGTTCCCCCGTTGGGTGGCGGGGATACGCATTATTTT.